This T cell receptor beta chain was sequenced for a study of beta chain features in type 1 diabetes. Whole-study findings and limits: Type 1 diabetes patients showed fewer insertions and more deletions at VDJ junctions. Naive, central memory and regulatory TCRB repertoires appeared more similar among patients than healthy donors.

As every portion of the isolated RNA was reverse transcribed, the sequencing read expressed TCRB transcripts. Average reads for naive, central memory and regulatory T cell samples were about 3.7 million. Sequencing was performed with immunoSEQ multiplex PCR; in TCRdb, only in-frame clones are kept and a portion is missing. The top ten clones hold around 0.025% of a sample with about 250,000 clones, 13% to 15% of them seen once. Sorting of CD4+ naive, central memory, regulatory and stem cell-like memory cells was performed via CD45RO/CCR7/CD25/CD127/CD95/CD27. With regard to this clone: No antigen is known for it.

Per germline, CDR1 SGHRS and CDR2 YFSETQ. The CDR3 is 13 amino acids. Trimming took 5 bases from V and 8 from J; bases not matched to a gene: 6. This clonotype originated in a woman aged 40-49 years in good health. This rearrangement joins TRBV5-1 to TRBJ2-1, with TRBD1 matching 8 bases. Material for sequencing was naive CD4+ T cells from blood. The CDR3 DNA reads TGCGCCAGCAGTTACGGACAGGGCGATGAGCAGTTCTTC. Translated: CASSYGQGDEQFF. The entire variable domain, with the rest obtained from reference TRBV5-1 and TRBJ2-1, is as follows: KAGVTQTPRYLIKTRGQQVTLSCSPISGHRSVSWYQQTPGQGLQFLFEYFSETQRNKGNFPGRFSGRQFSNSRSEMNVSTLELGDSALYLCASSYGQGDEQFFGPGTRLTVL.